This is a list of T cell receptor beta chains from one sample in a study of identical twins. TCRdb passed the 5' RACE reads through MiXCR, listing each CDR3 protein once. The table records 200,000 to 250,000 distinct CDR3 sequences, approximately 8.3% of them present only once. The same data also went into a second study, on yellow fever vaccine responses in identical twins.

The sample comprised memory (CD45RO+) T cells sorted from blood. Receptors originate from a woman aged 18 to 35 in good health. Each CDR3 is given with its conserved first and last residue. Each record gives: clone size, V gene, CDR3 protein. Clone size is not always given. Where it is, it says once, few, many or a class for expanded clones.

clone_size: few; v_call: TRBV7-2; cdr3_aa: CASSLLLGLAGPQYF
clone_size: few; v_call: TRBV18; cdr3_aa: CASSNIIGNEQFF
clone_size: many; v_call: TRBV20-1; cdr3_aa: CSAMAPGLKSEKLFF
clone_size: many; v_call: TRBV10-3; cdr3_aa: CAISPGQTNTGELFF
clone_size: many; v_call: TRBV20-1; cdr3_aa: CSAFRLSKGETQYF
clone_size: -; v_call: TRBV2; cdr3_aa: CASHRDLTGELFF
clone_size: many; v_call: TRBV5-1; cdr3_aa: CASSLQEANYGYTF
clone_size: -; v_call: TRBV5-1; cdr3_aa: CASSLQPGNQPQHF
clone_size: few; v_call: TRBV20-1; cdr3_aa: CSAQSRGAPNEQFF
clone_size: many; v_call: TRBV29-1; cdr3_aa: CSVDRPGDGYTF
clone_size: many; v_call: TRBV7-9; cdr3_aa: CASSLRAGAGANVLTF
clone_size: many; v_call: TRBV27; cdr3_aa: CASSPLAGVTYEQYF
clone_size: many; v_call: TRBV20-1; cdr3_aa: CSATRDQLGVQYF
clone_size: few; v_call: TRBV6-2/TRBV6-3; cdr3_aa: CASSYSFTAMETQYF
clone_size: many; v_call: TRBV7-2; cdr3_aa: CASSLATGDSYGYTF
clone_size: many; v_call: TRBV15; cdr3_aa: CATSALVQGGNEQFF
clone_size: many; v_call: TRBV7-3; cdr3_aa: CASSLDRGSTEAFF
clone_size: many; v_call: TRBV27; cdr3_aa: CASFTPGVGKTGELFF
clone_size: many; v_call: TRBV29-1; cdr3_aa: CSVERTGRNEQFF
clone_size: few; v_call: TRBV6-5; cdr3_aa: CASSYGLFQPQHF
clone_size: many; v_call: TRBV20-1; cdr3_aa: CSAKPGLETEQFF
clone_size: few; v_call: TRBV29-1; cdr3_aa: CSARDDARGQFF
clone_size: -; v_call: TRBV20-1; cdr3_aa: CSARAGQGTDTQYF
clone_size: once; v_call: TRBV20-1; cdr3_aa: CSAIWLAGETQYF
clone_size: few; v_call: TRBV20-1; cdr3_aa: CSATTSSSYGYTF
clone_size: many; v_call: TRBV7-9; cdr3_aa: CASSLAGTGNTIYF
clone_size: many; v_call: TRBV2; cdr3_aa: CASSERGTAQETQYF
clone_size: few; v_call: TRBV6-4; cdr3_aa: CASSDSIYSYNEQFF
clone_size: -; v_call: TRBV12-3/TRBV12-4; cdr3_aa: CASSFIMGASGELFF
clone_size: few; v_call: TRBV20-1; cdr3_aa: CSAPLLAGSPLHF
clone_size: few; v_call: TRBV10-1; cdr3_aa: CASSEQHQETQYF
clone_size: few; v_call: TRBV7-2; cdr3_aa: CASSPLGSDTDTQYF
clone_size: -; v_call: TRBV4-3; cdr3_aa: CASSHTNSGRPIF
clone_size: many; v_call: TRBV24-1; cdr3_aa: CATSDGRRNEKLFF
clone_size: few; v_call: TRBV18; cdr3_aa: CASSQDTFASGANVLTF
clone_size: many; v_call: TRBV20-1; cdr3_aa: CSATRQEWGNTEAFF
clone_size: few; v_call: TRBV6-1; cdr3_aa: CAISAQLSSYEQYF
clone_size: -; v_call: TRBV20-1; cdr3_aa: CSAGQGTPRGQFF
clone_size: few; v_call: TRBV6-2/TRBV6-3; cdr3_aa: CASTEGGEWEQFF
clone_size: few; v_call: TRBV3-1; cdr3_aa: CASSGQQGNTEAFF
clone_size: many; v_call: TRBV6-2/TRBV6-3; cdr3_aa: CASSYYGELFF
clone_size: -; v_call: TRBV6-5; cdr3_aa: CASSYGFVITGELFF
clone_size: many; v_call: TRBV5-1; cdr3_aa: CASSTRWRANYGYTF
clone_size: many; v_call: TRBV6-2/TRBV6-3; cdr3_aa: CASSQRSEQYF
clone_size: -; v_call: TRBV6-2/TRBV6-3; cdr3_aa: CASSASGLMGSYEQYF
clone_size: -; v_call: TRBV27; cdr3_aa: CASSTSGTRYNEQFF
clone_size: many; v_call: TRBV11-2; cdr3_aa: CASSPTDSTDTQYF
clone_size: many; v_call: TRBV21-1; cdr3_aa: CASSNLCSSYEQYF
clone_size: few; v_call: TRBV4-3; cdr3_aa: CASSQVYGRSDTQYF
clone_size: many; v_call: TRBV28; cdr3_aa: CASSFAHPRLAGVFEQYF
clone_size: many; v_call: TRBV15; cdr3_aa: CATSPSRGAYEQYF
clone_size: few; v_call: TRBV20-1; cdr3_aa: CSARAVAGVWNEQFF
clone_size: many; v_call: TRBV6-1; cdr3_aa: CASSEHPNYGYTF
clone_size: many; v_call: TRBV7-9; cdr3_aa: CASTSTYEQFF
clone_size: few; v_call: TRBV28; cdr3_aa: CATRGVVETQYF
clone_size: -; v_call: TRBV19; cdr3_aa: CASTPRAGNSPLHF
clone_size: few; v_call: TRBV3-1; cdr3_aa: CASSQIQGAGELFF
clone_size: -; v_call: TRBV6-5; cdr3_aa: CASSYLSYSPLHF